These T cell receptor beta chains were read from a single sample in a study of OX40 agonist ivuxolimab in advanced cancers. The method was immunoSEQ multiplex PCR; TCRdb's version includes in-frame clones alone and lacks a portion of them. The repertoire has tens of thousands of clones, roughly 88% of them found once; the top ten carry roughly 0.8%. The source material was CD4+ or CD8+ T cells sorted from blood, sampled in a trial of the OX40 agonist ivuxolimab. These receptors all stem from an adult with an advanced solid tumor such as melanoma, head and neck, liver or kidney cancer. Each CDR3 is given with its conserved first and last residue. A D gene is named only where the DNA matches it firmly. Not every row has a clone size; where given, it reads once, few, many or a size class.

len: 15
j_gene: TRBJ2-7
d_gene: TRBD2
v_gene: TRBV7-8
abundance: -
CDR3nt: TGTGCCAGCAGCTTTAAAGCGGGGGGCTCCTACGAGCAGTACTTC
CDR3aa: CASSFKAGGSYEQYF

len: 11
j_gene: TRBJ1-1
d_gene: -
v_gene: TRBV20-1
abundance: -
CDR3nt: TGCAGTGGGGACTGGGAGGGATCGGCTTTCTTT
CDR3aa: CSGDWEGSAFF

len: 15
j_gene: TRBJ1-2
d_gene: TRBD1
v_gene: TRBV6-6
abundance: once
CDR3nt: TGTGCCAGCAGTTCCCCCGGACAGGGGGATTATGGCTACACCTTC
CDR3aa: CASSSPGQGDYGYTF

len: 12
j_gene: TRBJ1-2
d_gene: -
v_gene: TRBV19
abundance: -
CDR3nt: TGTGCCAGTTTTACAGGGATACCTGGCTACACCTTC
CDR3aa: CASFTGIPGYTF

len: 13
j_gene: TRBJ1-5
d_gene: -
v_gene: TRBV6-1
abundance: -
CDR3nt: TGTGCCAGCAGTGTTAGGGACAATCAGCCCCAGCATTTT
CDR3aa: CASSVRDNQPQHF

len: 13
j_gene: TRBJ2-7
d_gene: TRBD2
v_gene: TRBV28
abundance: -
CDR3nt: TGTGCCAGCAGTCCACCGGGGGGGTTCGAGCAGTACTTC
CDR3aa: CASSPPGGFEQYF

len: 15
j_gene: TRBJ2-5
d_gene: TRBD1
v_gene: TRBV7-2
abundance: -
CDR3nt: TGTGCCAGCAGCCTACAGGGGCCCGGGCAAGAGACCCAGTACTTC
CDR3aa: CASSLQGPGQETQYF

len: 15
j_gene: TRBJ2-3
d_gene: -
v_gene: TRBV27
abundance: -
CDR3nt: TGTGCCAGCAGTAGTCAGGGCAGGCGCACAGATACGCAGTATTTT
CDR3aa: CASSSQGRRTDTQYF

len: 14
j_gene: TRBJ2-1
d_gene: -
v_gene: TRBV6-4
abundance: -
CDR3nt: TGTGCCAGCAGTGATGGGACTCTCTACAATGAGCAGTTCTTC
CDR3aa: CASSDGTLYNEQFF

len: 12
j_gene: TRBJ1-1
d_gene: -
v_gene: TRBV25-1
abundance: -
CDR3nt: TGTGCCAGCAGACTACTAAACGGTGAAGCTTTCTTT
CDR3aa: CASRLLNGEAFF

len: 13
j_gene: TRBJ2-2
d_gene: -
v_gene: TRBV18
abundance: -
CDR3nt: TGTGCCAGCTCACCACTGGCTACCGGGGAGCTGTTTTTT
CDR3aa: CASSPLATGELFF

len: 17
j_gene: TRBJ2-7
d_gene: TRBD2
v_gene: TRBV6-1
abundance: -
CDR3nt: TGTGCCAGCAGTGAATATGCCCCTAGCGGGAGGGCTCTCGAGCAGTACTTC
CDR3aa: CASSEYAPSGRALEQYF

len: 15
j_gene: TRBJ2-7
d_gene: TRBD1
v_gene: TRBV13
abundance: -
CDR3nt: TGTGCCAGCAGCTCCGCGACAGGGGGCTGGTACGAGCAGTACTTC
CDR3aa: CASSSATGGWYEQYF

len: 13
j_gene: TRBJ1-1
d_gene: TRBD1
v_gene: TRBV15
abundance: -
CDR3nt: TGTGCCACCAGCAAGGGGGCGAACACTGAAGCTTTCTTT
CDR3aa: CATSKGANTEAFF

len: 15
j_gene: TRBJ2-7
d_gene: -
v_gene: TRBV25-1
abundance: -
CDR3nt: TGTGCCAGCAGGGGGGCTAGCGCGTGGAGAGGGGAGCAGTACTTC
CDR3aa: CASRGASAWRGEQYF

len: 17
j_gene: TRBJ1-2
d_gene: TRBD1
v_gene: TRBV9
abundance: -
CDR3nt: TGTGCCAGCAGCGGAGGGACACAGGGGACGCGCCCTTATGGCTACACCTTC
CDR3aa: CASSGGTQGTRPYGYTF

len: 13
j_gene: TRBJ2-7
d_gene: TRBD1
v_gene: TRBV11-3
abundance: once
CDR3nt: TGTGCCAGCAGCTTTGACAGGGGCTACGAGCAGTACTTC
CDR3aa: CASSFDRGYEQYF

len: 15
j_gene: TRBJ2-4
d_gene: -
v_gene: TRBV28
abundance: -
CDR3nt: TGTGCCAGCAGTTTTGGGGGCGCCGCCAAAAACATTCAGTACTTC
CDR3aa: CASSFGGAAKNIQYF

len: 13
j_gene: TRBJ2-5
d_gene: -
v_gene: TRBV19
abundance: -
CDR3nt: TGTGCCAGTAGTCAGACAGGTCAAGAGACCCAGTACTTC
CDR3aa: CASSQTGQETQYF

len: 12
j_gene: TRBJ2-3
d_gene: -
v_gene: TRBV7-9
abundance: -
CDR3nt: TGTGCCAGCAATCCAAGCACAGATACGCAGTATTTT
CDR3aa: CASNPSTDTQYF

len: 12
j_gene: TRBJ2-3
d_gene: -
v_gene: TRBV5-5
abundance: -
CDR3nt: TGTGCCAGCAGCCTCCCTCAAGATACGCAGTATTTT
CDR3aa: CASSLPQDTQYF

len: 14
j_gene: TRBJ2-1
d_gene: -
v_gene: TRBV4-1
abundance: -
CDR3nt: TGCGCCAGCGCCACAGGGGCGGGACCTAGTGAGCAGTTCTTC
CDR3aa: CASATGAGPSEQFF